One and the same sample provided the 14 T cell receptor beta chains below, sequenced in a study of blood T cell repertoires in COVID-19. Produced via immunoSEQ multiplex PCR; TCRdb's table is partial and in-frame only. In the table there are roughly 59,000 clones, 78% of which are singletons. Sequences were obtained from peripheral blood. The receptors shown here come from an older man with acute or convalescent COVID-19.

This clone occurred a few times. V is TRBV7-9 and J is TRBJ1-1; tentative D call: TRBD1 (5 bases). CDR1 and CDR2 (germline): SEHNR, FQNEAQ (reference sequence). The V and J ends lost 5 bases and 4 bases respectively, with 17 bases between them. CDR3 size: 15 residues. The CDR3 reads CASSLPGGGVTEAFF. The CDR3 DNA follows: TGTGCCAGCAGCCTCCCCGGGGGAGGTGTCACTGAAGCTTTCTTT.

J is TRBJ1-2 and V is TRBV28; D not certain. Trimming took off 6 bases at V and 1 base at J, with 18 bases between the two ends. The CDR3 length is 16 residues. Germline CDR1 reads MDHEN; CDR2 reads SYDVKM. CDR3 sequence: CASRPMVGRHNYGYTF. CDR3 nucleotides: TGTGCCAGCAGACCTATGGTCGGCAGGCATAACTATGGCTACACCTTC.

The V gene is TRBV10-2, the J gene TRBJ2-1, with unresolved D. CDR3 length: 13 amino acids. The germline gives CDR1 WSHSY, CDR2 SAAADI. V lost 3 bases and J 5 bases, leaving 8 bases between the germline ends. The CDR3 nucleotides read TGCGCCAGCAGTGATCAGAACAACAATGAGCAGTTCTTC. Translation gives CASSDQNNNEQFF.

The chain joins TRBV5-4 to TRBJ2-7; 9 nucleotides match TRBD1. With V trimmed by 0 bases and J by 2 bases, 0 bases remained unmatched. CDR3 size: 14 residues. From germline, CDR1 is SGHNT and CDR2 YYREEE (reference sequence). The CDR3 nucleotides are TGTGCCAGCAGCTTGGGACAGGGGGCCTACGAGCAGTACTTC. Its translation: CASSLGQGAYEQYF.

J is TRBJ2-7 and V is TRBV10-3; TRBD2 matches at 11 bases. Losses at the gene ends were 3 bases for V and 6 bases for J; bases not matched to a gene: 7. The germline CDR1 and CDR2 sequences are ENHRY and SYGVKD. The CDR3 loop spans 15 amino acids. The CDR3 loop reads CAISDHSGGAGEQYF. As DNA, the CDR3 is TGTGCCATCAGTGATCATAGCGGGGGGGCCGGCGAGCAGTACTTC.

The gene calls are TRBV7-9 and TRBJ1-2; 7 bases fit TRBD1. CDR3 length: 12 amino acids. Germline-derived CDR1 and CDR2 are SEHNR and FQNEAQ (reference sequence). V shed 3 bases, J shed 7 bases, and the junction held 2 bases outside the gene matches. Here the CDR3 DNA reads TGTGCCAGCAGCTTTACAGGGGTTGGCTACACCTTC. Translating it yields CASSFTGVGYTF.

This clone was seen a few times. The chain links TRBV2 to TRBJ1-6; 7 bases are a match to TRBD1. The CDR3 extends over 16 amino acids. Germline V gives CDR1 SNHLY, CDR2 FYNNEI. The V segment lost 5 bases and the J segment 10 bases; nucleotides outside the gene matches: 14. The chain's CDR3 is CASSFYFGTEGSPLHF. DNA for the CDR3: TGTGCCAGCAGTTTTTACTTCGGGACAGAAGGGTCACCCCTCCACTTT.

J is TRBJ2-7 and V is TRBV5-4, with TRBD2 matching over 12 bases. V shed 0 bases and J 4 bases; nucleotides not matched to a gene: 17. The CDR3 covers 20 residues. Germline CDR1 reads SGHNT; CDR2 reads YYREEE (reference sequence). CDR3 nucleotide sequence: TGTGCCAGCAGCTTGGCCCGGACAGGTATGACTAGCGGGAGTGGTTACGAGCAGTACTTC. This encodes CASSLARTGMTSGSGYEQYF.

The chain employs TRBV10-1 and TRBJ1-5; perhaps TRBD1 as D (5 bases). V was shortened by 3 bases and J by 4 bases, with 7 bases between the two germline ends. The CDR3 length is 13 residues. Germline V gene sequence: CDR1 WNHNN, CDR2 SYGVQD (reference sequence). The CDR3 coding sequence is TGCGCCAGCAGTGAATCAGGGAATCAGCCCCAGCATTTT. Translation: CASSESGNQPQHF.

For the CDR3, the DNA is TGTGCCAGCAGCACAAATACCCTCAGGGAGGGTAATGGCTACACCTTC. Protein sequence: CASSTNTLREGNGYTF. J is TRBJ1-2 and V is TRBV6-6; perhaps TRBD1 as D (5 bases). Trimming shortened V by 6 bases and J by 6 bases, and 23 bases separated the two germline ends. This CDR3 is built from 16 residues. The germline gives CDR1 MNHNY, CDR2 SVGAGI (reference sequence).

The V gene is TRBV5-6, the J gene TRBJ1-1; 9 positions match TRBD1. The CDR3 covers 14 residues. The germline gives CDR1 SGHDT, CDR2 YYEEEE. Unmatched junction bases numbered 4, after V lost 2 bases and J lost 5 bases. The CDR3 loop reads CASSFSGTGTEAFF. The CDR3 nucleotides read TGTGCCAGCAGCTTTTCCGGGACAGGGACTGAAGCTTTCTTT.

This chain uses TRBV13 with TRBJ1-1; 7 bases map to TRBD1. V shed 2 bases and J 5 bases; nucleotides not matched to a gene: 5. Germline lookup yields CDR1 PRHDT and CDR2 FYEKMQ (reference sequence). The CDR3 sequence is 14 residues long. The CDR3 region has the DNA TGTGCCAGCAGCTTAAGGGGGCATGGGACTGAAGCTTTCTTT. Its protein is CASSLRGHGTEAFF.

The chain carries TRBV6-1 and TRBJ1-4; 8 bases map to TRBD1. CDR3 size: 16 residues. V lost 2 bases, J lost 3 bases, and 5 bases stayed unmatched. Per germline, CDR1 MNHNS and CDR2 SASEGT. CDR3 amino acids: CASSETGGRANEKLFF. DNA of the CDR3: TGTGCCAGCAGTGAAACAGGGGGAAGGGCTAATGAAAAACTGTTTTTT.

V usage is TRBV19 and J usage is TRBJ1-1, with TRBD1 as a possible D gene (6 bases). This CDR3 has 16 amino acids. CDR1 and CDR2 (germline): LNHDA, SQIVND (reference sequence). The V end lost 4 bases, the J end lost 0 bases, and 15 bases lay between the germline ends. CDR3 in amino acids: CASSRQQGYMNTEAFF. CDR3 nucleotide sequence: TGTGCCAGTAGTAGGCAACAGGGCTACATGAACACTGAAGCTTTCTTT. Filled out from reference TRBV19 and TRBJ1-1, the complete variable domain reads DGGITQSPKYLFRKEGQNVTLSCEQNLNHDAMYWYRQDPGQGLRLIYYSQIVNDFQKGDIAEGYSVSREKKESFPLTVTSAQKNPTAFYLCASSRQQGYMNTEAFFGQGTRLTVV.